This entry is about one TCR beta chain. Its target is unknown. The sample is drawn from a study of long-term antiretroviral therapy in people with HIV. Run at survey level, the immunoSEQ assay was version v3.0. The assay was immunoSEQ multiplex PCR, and TCRdb's table has in-frame clones only and misses some. The sample has about 27,000 clones, more than 80% seen once. Study findings and constraints: When set beside controls, HIV repertoires had CDR3 length ranges that were narrower. ART-treated samples gained diversity yet remained below transplant donor controls. For ART adherence, viral resistance and therapy changes, no data were available.

Treatment locations for all participants with HIV were in the United States. This clonotype was sampled from a man aged 35 to 55 with HIV. Sequences were derived from unsorted PBMCs, sampled 3 years after starting antiretroviral therapy.

The CDR3 sequence is CSVRPRLNTEAFF. Written as DNA, the CDR3 is TGCAGCGTTCGCCCCCGACTGAACACTGAAGCTTTCTTT. V is TRBV29-1 and J is TRBJ1-1, with D uncertain. The germline CDR1 and CDR2 sequences are SQVTM and ANQGSEA. CDR3 length: 13 residues. Trimming removed 5 bases at V and 0 bases at J, with 10 bases between.